One T cell receptor beta chain is described in this entry. Its antigen is not known. The data belong to a study of beta chain features in type 1 diabetes. As for the study in general: Across all samples, about 100,000,000 sorted cells were examined. Study-level points and caveats: More deletions and fewer insertions at VDJ junctions were seen in type 1 diabetes patients. Within each of all four CD4+ subsets, Type 1 diabetes patients had TCRB CDR3s that were moderately but significantly shorter. A potential influence of HLA type upon TCRB rearrangement remained unresolved herein.

V gave up 3 bases and J gave up 9 bases; unmatched junction bases: 9. This CDR3 contains 15 residues. Per germline, CDR1 SGDLS and CDR2 YYNGEE. The authors reverse transcribed all of the isolated RNA, so sequencing captured expressed TCRB transcripts. Generated by immunoSEQ multiplex PCR, the TCRdb table keeps only in-frame clones and is missing some. The data show more than 150,000 clones, about 9% seen once. CD45RO/CCR7/CD25/CD127/CD95/CD27 staining was used to isolate CD4+ naive, central memory, regulatory and stem cell-like memory cells by sorting. This clonotype originated in a young woman with type 1 diabetes. J is TRBJ2-1 and V is TRBV9; TRBD2 aligns across 10 bases. Sample: central memory CD4+ T cells from blood. CDR3 DNA: TGTGCCAGCAGCGCCCCTAGCGGGAGTGATAGTGAGCAGTTCTTC. Its translation is CASSAPSGSDSEQFF.